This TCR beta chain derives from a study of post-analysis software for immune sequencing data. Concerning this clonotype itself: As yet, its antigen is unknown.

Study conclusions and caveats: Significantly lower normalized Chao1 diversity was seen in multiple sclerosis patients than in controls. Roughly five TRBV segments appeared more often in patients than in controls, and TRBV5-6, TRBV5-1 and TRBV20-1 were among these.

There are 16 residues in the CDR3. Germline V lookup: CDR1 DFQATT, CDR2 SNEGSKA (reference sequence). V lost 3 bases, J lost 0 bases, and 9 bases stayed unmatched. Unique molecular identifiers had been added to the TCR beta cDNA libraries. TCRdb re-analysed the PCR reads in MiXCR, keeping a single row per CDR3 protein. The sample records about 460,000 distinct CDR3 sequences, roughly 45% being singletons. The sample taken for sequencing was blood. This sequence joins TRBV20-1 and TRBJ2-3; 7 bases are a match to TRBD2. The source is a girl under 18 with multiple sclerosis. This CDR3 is CSASKTSGTSTDTQYF. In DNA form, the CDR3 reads TGCAGTGCTAGTAAAACCAGCGGGACGAGCACAGATACGCAGTATTTT.